This T cell receptor beta chain originates from a study of T cell responses to AZD1222 COVID-19 vaccine. Study results and limitations: Targeting of unmutated variant regions was reportedly seen in nearly half of spike-specific TCRs.

On this clone: Its antigen is as yet unknown.

V was clipped by 7 bases and J by 3 bases, with 12 bases between them. This CDR3 has 13 amino acids. Germline-derived CDR1 and CDR2 are MGHDK and SYGVNS. The data were produced by immunoSEQ multiplex PCR, yet TCRdb's version contains in-frame clones alone and is incomplete. The sample yields approximately 70,000 clones, about four fifths seen once. The TCR originated in an adult who received the AZD1222 COVID-19 vaccine. The sequencing here drew on peripheral blood, taken 28 days after the second AZD1222 dose. The rearrangement joins TRBV25-1 to TRBJ1-1; the D gene is possibly TRBD1 (6 bases). The CDR3 nucleotides read TGTGCCAGCACCCCTAGGGGGTACACTGAAGCTTTCTTT. Translation gives CASTPRGYTEAFF. Drawing the rest from reference TRBV25-1 and TRBJ1-1, the complete variable domain is EADIYQTPRYLVIGTGKKITLECSQTMGHDKMYWYQQDPGMELHLIHYSYGVNSTEKGDLSSESTVSRIRTEHFPLTLESARPSHTSQYLCASTPRGYTEAFFGQGTRLTVV.